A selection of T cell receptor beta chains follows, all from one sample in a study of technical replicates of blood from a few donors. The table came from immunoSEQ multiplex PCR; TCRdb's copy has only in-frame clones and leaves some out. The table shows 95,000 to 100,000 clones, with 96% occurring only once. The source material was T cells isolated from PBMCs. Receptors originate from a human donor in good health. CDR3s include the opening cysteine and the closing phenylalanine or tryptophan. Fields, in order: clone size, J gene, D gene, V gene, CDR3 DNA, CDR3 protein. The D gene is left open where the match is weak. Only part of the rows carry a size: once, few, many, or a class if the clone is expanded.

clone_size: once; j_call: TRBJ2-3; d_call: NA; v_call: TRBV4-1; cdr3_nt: TGCGCCAGCAGCCACCTGATCAAGCGACGCACAGATACGCAGTATTTT; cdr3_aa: CASSHLIKRRTDTQYF
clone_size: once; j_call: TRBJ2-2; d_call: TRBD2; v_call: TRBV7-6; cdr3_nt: TGTGCCAGCGGACTAGCGGGAGGGTACACCGGGGAGCTGTTTTTT; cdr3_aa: CASGLAGGYTGELFF
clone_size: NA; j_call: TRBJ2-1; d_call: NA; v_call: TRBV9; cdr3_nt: TGTGCCAGCAGCGCAGACTCGGTTGAGCAGTTCTTC; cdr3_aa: CASSADSVEQFF
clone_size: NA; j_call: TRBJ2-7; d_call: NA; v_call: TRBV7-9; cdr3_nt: TGTGCCAGCAGCTTCCCTTTCTACGAGCAGTACTTC; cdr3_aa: CASSFPFYEQYF
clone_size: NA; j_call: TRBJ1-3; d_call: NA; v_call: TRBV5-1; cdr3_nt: TGCGCCAGCAGCTTCTCATTCGGGGGCTCTGGAAACACCATATATTTT; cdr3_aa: CASSFSFGGSGNTIYF
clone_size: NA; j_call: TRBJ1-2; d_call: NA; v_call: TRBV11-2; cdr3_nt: TGTGCCAGCAGCTTAGGGGGCTTTAACTATGGCTACACCTTC; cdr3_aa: CASSLGGFNYGYTF
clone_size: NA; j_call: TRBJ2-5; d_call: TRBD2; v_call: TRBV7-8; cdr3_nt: TGTGCCAGCAGCCAAATAGCGGGAGGGCCCGAGACCCAGTACTTC; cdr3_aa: CASSQIAGGPETQYF
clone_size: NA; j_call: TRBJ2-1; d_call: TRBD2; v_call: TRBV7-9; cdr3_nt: TGTGCCAGCAGCAATACTAGCGGGGGCTACAATGAGCAGTTCTTC; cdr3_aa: CASSNTSGGYNEQFF
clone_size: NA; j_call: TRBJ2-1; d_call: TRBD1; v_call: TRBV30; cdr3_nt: TGTGCCTGGAGTGTAAGCCGACAGGGGGAGTTCTTC; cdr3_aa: CAWSVSRQGEFF
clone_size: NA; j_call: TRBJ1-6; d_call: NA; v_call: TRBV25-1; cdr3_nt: TGTGCCAGCTCCGAGGGTAACTCATTGGGTTCACCCCTCCACTTT; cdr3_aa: CASSEGNSLGSPLHF
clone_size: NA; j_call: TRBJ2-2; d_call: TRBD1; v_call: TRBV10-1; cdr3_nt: TGCGCCAGCAGTGAGTCGATTAGCGGACAGGGGAACACCGGGGAGCTGTTTTTT; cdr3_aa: CASSESISGQGNTGELFF
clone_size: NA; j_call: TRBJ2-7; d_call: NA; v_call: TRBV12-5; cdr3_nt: TGTGCTAGTGGTTTGGTCCTAGGGGGGGGCGTGAGCGGGACATCATGGGGACCATCCTACGAGCAGTACTTC; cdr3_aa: CASGLVLGGGVSGTSWGPSYEQYF
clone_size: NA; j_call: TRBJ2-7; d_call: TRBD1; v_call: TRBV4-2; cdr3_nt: TGTGCCAGCAGCCAAGAGGTGGGACAGTCCTACGAGCAGTACTTC; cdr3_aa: CASSQEVGQSYEQYF
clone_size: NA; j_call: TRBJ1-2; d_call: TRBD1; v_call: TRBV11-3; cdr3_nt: TGTGCCAGCAGCAAGGGACAGGGGGCTTTCGGCTACACCTTC; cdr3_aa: CASSKGQGAFGYTF
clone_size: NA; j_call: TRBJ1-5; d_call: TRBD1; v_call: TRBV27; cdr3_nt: TGTGCCAGCAGTTTAACAGGGGCGCGCGGTAGCAATCAGCCCCAGCATTTT; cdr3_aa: CASSLTGARGSNQPQHF
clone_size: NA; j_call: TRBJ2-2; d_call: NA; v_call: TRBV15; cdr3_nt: TGTGCCACCAGCAGAACCAGGGAGGAGGCCACCGGGGAGCTGTTTTTT; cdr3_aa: CATSRTREEATGELFF
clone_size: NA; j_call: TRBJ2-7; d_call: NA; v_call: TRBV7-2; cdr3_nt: TGTGCCAGCAGCTTACGTGCCTACGAGCAGTACTTC; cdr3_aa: CASSLRAYEQYF
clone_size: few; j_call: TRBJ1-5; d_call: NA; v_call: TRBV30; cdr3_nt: TGTGCTTGGGGCAGGGGAGTGAATCAGCCCCAGCATTTT; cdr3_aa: CAWGRGVNQPQHF
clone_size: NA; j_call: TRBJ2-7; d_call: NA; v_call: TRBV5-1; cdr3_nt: TGCGCCAGCAGCGCCGGACAGCTCTACGAGCAGTACTTC; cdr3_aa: CASSAGQLYEQYF
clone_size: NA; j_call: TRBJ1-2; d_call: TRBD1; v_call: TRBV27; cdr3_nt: TGTGCCAGCAGTTTACAGGGGGCTCACTATAGCTACACCTTC; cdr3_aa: CASSLQGAHYSYTF
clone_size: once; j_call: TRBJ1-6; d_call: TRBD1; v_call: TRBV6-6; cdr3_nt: TGTGCCAGCAGTAGACAGGGGCTTGTGGGTAAAGCCCTCCACTTT; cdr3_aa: CASSRQGLVGKALHF
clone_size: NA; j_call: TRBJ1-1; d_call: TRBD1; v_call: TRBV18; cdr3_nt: TGTGCCAGCTCAGAGGGGGCCTCGAACACTGAAGCTTTCTTT; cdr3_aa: CASSEGASNTEAFF
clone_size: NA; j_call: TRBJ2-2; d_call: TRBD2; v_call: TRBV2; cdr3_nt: TGTGCCAGCAGTGAAGCTAATAGCGGGAGGGCCTCGGTCACCGGGGAGCTGTTTTTT; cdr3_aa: CASSEANSGRASVTGELFF
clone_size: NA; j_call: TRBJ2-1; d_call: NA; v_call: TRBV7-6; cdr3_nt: TGTGCCAGCAGCAATACAGGGTCGAATGAGCAGTTCTTC; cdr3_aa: CASSNTGSNEQFF
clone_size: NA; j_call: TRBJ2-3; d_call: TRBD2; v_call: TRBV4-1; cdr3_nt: TGCGCCAGCAGCACCATCGGGCGACTAGCGGGACTTGGTACGCAGTATTTT; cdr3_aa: CASSTIGRLAGLGTQYF
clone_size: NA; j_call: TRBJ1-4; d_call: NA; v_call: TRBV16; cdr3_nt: TGTGCCAGCAGCCTGCGGGTGGTTACTAATGAAAAACTGTTTTTT; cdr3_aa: CASSLRVVTNEKLFF
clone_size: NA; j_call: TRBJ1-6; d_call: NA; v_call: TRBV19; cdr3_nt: TGTGCCAGTAGTATAGGGGCAGCCTCGTATTCACCCCTCCACTTT; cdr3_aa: CASSIGAASYSPLHF
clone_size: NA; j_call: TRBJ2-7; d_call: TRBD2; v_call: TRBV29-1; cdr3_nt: TGCAGCGTCGGACTAGCGGGTCGCGAGCAGTACTTC; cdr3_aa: CSVGLAGREQYF
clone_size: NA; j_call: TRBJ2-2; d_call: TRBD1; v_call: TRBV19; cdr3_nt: TGTGCCAGTACCCATTACCCAGGGGGCTCCACCGGGGAGCTGTTTTTT; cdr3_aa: CASTHYPGGSTGELFF
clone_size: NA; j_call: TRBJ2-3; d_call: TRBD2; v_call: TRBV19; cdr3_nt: TGTGCCAGTACCCCAGGACTAGCGGGGGCGGATACGCAGTATTTT; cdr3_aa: CASTPGLAGADTQYF
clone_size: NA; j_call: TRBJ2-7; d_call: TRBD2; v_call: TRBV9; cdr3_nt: TGTGCCAGCAGTGTACTAGCGGGCATCTCCTACGAGCAGTACTTC; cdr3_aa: CASSVLAGISYEQYF
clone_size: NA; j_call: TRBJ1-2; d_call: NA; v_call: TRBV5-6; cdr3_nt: TGTGCCAGCAGCTTTTCGTCTAACTATGGCTACACCTTC; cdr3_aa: CASSFSSNYGYTF
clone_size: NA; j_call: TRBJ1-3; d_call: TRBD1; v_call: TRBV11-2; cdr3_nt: TGTGCCAGCAGCTTAATCCGGGGTCGGACAGGCGGAAACACCATATATTTT; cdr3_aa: CASSLIRGRTGGNTIYF
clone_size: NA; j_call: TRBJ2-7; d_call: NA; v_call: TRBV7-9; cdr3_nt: TGTGCCAGCAGCTTAGTCGGGGGATCCTACGAGCAGTACTTC; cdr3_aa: CASSLVGGSYEQYF
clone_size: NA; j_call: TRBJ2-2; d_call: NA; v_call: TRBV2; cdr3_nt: TGTGCCAGCAGTGAGATAGCCGACGGGGAGCTGTTTTTT; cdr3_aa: CASSEIADGELFF